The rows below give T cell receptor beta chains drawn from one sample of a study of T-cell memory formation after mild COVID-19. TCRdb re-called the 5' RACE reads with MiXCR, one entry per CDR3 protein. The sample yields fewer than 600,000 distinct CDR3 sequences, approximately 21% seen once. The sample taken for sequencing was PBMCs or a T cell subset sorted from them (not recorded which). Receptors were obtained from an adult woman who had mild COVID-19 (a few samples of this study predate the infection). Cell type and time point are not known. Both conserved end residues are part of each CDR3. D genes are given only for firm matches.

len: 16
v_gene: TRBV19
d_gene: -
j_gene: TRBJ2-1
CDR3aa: CASSASSPPPLNEQFF

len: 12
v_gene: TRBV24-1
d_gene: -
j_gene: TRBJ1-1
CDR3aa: CATGGADTEAFF

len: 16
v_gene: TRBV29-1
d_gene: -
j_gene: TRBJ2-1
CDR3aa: CSVLPGVGRTYNEQFF

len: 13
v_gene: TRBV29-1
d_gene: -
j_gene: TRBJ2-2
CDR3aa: CSANIQGPGELFF

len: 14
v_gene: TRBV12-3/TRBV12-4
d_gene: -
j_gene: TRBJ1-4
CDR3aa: CASSLSRGNEKLFF

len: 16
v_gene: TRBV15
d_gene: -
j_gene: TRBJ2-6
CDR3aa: CATSRVRSSGANVLTF

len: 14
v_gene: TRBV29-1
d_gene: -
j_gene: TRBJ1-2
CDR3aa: CSVQPTGKAYGYTF

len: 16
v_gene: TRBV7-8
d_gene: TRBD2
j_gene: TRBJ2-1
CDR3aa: CASSPGSGRRANEQFF

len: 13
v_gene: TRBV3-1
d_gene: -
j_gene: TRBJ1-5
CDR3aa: CASAKDSNQPQHF

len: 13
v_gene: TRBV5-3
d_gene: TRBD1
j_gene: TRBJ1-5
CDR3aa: CARSLTGERPQHF

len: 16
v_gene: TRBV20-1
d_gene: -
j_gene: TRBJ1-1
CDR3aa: CSARAGARGVNTEAFF

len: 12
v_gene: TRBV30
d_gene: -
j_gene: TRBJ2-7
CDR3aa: CAWAGTSYEQYF

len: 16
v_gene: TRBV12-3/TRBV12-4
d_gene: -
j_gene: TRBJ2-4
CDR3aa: CASSFGGLLSKNIQYF

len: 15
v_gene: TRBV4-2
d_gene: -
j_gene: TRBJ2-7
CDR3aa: CASSQGGQESYEQYF

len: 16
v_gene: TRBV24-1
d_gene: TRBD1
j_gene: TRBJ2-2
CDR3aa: CATSDPLGTATGELFF

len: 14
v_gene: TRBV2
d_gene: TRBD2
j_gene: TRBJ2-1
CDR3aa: CASRDRDYHNEQFF